This T cell receptor beta chain appears in the sequencing data of a study of CD8 T cells in ankylosing spondylitis. With molecular barcodes, quantitative 5'-RACE was used to make the TCR beta libraries. Each CDR3 protein gets one entry after TCRdb re-called the 5' RACE reads with MiXCR. The table lists about 540,000 distinct CDR3 sequences, roughly 13% of them singletons. General study points: Characteristic, it appeared, of ankylosing spondylitis blood was a TCR beta motif of roughly 8 highly homologous variants. Reportedly, significant enrichment of disease-linked clones occurred in matched ankylosing spondylitis synovial fluid. With a CD8+ phenotype, disease-linked clones were relatively rare in peripheral blood.

The CDR3 sequence is 12 residues long. From germline, CDR1 is MNHNY and CDR2 SVGAGI (reference sequence). The V and J ends lost 9 bases and 1 base, in that order; junction bases with no gene match: 2. Comments on this clonotype: Its antigen is not identified.

This clonotype was obtained from a male donor with ankylosing spondylitis. This sequence joins TRBV6-6 and TRBJ2-7; 8 bases map to TRBD2. The sample was blood, either unsorted or a sorted T cell fraction (not recorded which). Here the CDR3 DNA reads TGTGCCAGTAGCGGGGAGTCCTACGAGCAGTACTTC. Its protein is CASSGESYEQYF.